Detailed here is one T cell receptor (beta chain). Recently defined diagnostic criteria for definite or probable disease were fulfilled by Susac syndrome patients. The sample comes from a study of CD8 T cells in Susac syndrome. Overall study: Treatment status at blood draw for the Susac syndrome patients was therapy-naive, corticosteroids, or intravenous immunoglobulin alone.

CDR1 is MGHRA and CDR2 is YSYEKL in the germline V gene. Between the trimmed V and J ends, which lost 1 base and 0 bases, there was a span of 7 bases. The CDR3 is 15 residues long. With random hexamers, reverse transcription was performed on roughly 0.5 to 1 ug of RNA. Amplification of TCR beta CDR3 by immunoSEQ multiplex PCR spanned 54 Vbeta and 13 Jbeta. TCRdb re-called the immunoSEQ multiplex PCR reads with MiXCR, one entry per CDR3 protein. The sample records 150,000 or so distinct CDR3 sequences, about 96% being singletons. This receptor was obtained from a human donor with Susac syndrome. The chain combines TRBV4-1 with TRBJ1-5; maybe TRBD1 (6 bases). Sample: CD4+ T cells from PBMCs. CDR3: CASSQGGLSNQPQHF. The CDR3 bases are TGCGCCAGCAGCCAAGGGGGGCTTAGCAATCAGCCCCAGCATTTT.